A selection of T cell receptor beta chains follows, all from one sample in a study of T cells in Graves' hyperthyroidism and ophthalmopathy. A single record per CDR3 protein comes from TCRdb applying MiXCR to the multiplex PCR reads. In the table there are 94,000 or so distinct CDR3 sequences, over 50% of which are singletons. What was sequenced was blood. The receptors derive from a woman aged 35 to 49 with Graves' hyperthyroidism. The CDR3 runs from the conserved cysteine through the conserved F or W. D genes are given only for firm matches. Some rows have no size entry. The others give once, few or many, or a class for an expanded clone.

TRBD2	TRBV7-2	many	TRBJ2-2	CASSPWTSGTGELFF	TGTGCCAGCAGCCCCTGGACTAGCGGGACCGGGGAGCTGTTTTTT
.	TRBV2	.	TRBJ2-3	CASTDTQYF	TGTGCCAGCACAGATACGCAGTATTTT
TRBD2	TRBV9	.	TRBJ2-5	CASSDLGRVETQYF	TGTGCCAGCAGTGACCTCGGGAGGGTGGAGACCCAGTACTTC
.	TRBV14	.	TRBJ2-7	CASSQRTAGIAIYEQYF	TGTGCCAGCAGCCAACGAACGGCGGGGATTGCAATCTACGAGCAGTACTTC
.	TRBV5-4	once	TRBJ2-3	CASSLGGNNQTQYF	TGTGCCAGCAGCTTGGGGGGTAACAATCAGACCCAGTATTTT
.	TRBV20-1	once	TRBJ1-4	CSGGGTSTEKLFF	TGCAGTGGGGGGGGGACTTCCACCGAAAAACTGTTTTTT
TRBD2	TRBV10-3	.	TRBJ2-2	CAISLGTSEDTGELFF	TGTGCCATCAGTCTGGGGACTAGTGAAGACACCGGGGAGCTGTTTTTT
TRBD1	TRBV7-2	.	TRBJ1-4	CASGLAGQTANEKLFF	TGTGCCAGCGGGTTAGCGGGACAGACGGCTAATGAAAAACTGTTTTTT
.	TRBV7-3	.	TRBJ2-5	CTSSRSEPQGQTQYF	TGTACCAGCAGCCGGAGCGAGCCTCAGGGTCAGACCCAGTACTTC
TRBD1	TRBV20-1	few	TRBJ1-1	CSARDPGQGTTEAFF	TGCAGTGCTAGAGATCCGGGACAGGGGACCACTGAAGCTTTCTTT
TRBD2	TRBV7-2	.	TRBJ2-7	CASSRVPREYGELYF	TGTGCCAGCAGCCGGGTACCGCGGGAGTACGGGGAGCTGTACTTC
.	TRBV7-2	many	TRBJ2-3	CASSPDIDTQYF	TGTGCCAGCAGCCCGGACATCGATACGCAGTATTTT
.	TRBV20-1	.	TRBJ2-7	CSVREGDSAQYF	TGCAGCGTTAGGGAGGGGGATTCGGCGCAGTACTTC
TRBD1	TRBV7-9	.	TRBJ1-1	CASSPGQGTSEAFF	TGTGCCAGCTCACCGGGACAGGGGACATCTGAAGCTTTCTTT
.	TRBV20-1	.	TRBJ2-5	CSARSGGQETQYF	TGCAGTGCTAGATCAGGGGGGCAAGAGACCCAGTACTTC
TRBD2	TRBV10-3	.	TRBJ2-5	CAISGAGDQETQYF	TGTGCCATCAGTGGAGCGGGAGACCAAGAGACCCAGTACTTC
.	TRBV4-1	.	TRBJ2-7	CASSQEFVGSYEQYF	TGCGCCAGCAGCCAAGAATTTGTAGGCTCCTACGAGCAGTACTTC
.	TRBV25-1	once	TRBJ1-6	CASRGAGFRSPLHF	TGTGCCAGCAGGGGGGCAGGGTTTCGTTCACCCCTCCACTTT
.	TRBV15	many	TRBJ2-7	CATSRDQVQREQYF	TGTGCCACCAGCAGAGATCAGGTCCAGCGAGAGCAGTACTTC
TRBD1	TRBV7-2	.	TRBJ2-3	CASSDQGQGATDTQYF	TGTGCCAGCAGCGATCAGGGACAGGGGGCCACAGATACGCAGTATTTT
.	TRBV6-4	many	TRBJ2-2	CASSDRDGGELFF	TGTGCCAGCAGTGACAGGGACGGCGGGGAGCTGTTTTTT
.	TRBV7-2	.	TRBJ1-4	CASSLDGGEELSF	TGTGCCAGCAGCTTAGATGGAGGAGAAGAACTGTCTTTT
.	TRBV29-1	.	TRBJ2-2	CSVDGTVTPGSCFF	.
TRBD2	TRBV20-1	.	TRBJ2-5	CSARTASGKETQYF	TGCAGTGCTAGGACGGCTAGCGGGAAAGAGACCCAGTACTTC
.	TRBV20-1	.	TRBJ1-5	CSARGGGREDQPQHF	TGCAGTGCTAGAGGAGGGGGGCGCGAGGATCAGCCCCAGCATTTT
.	TRBV27	many	TRBJ2-5	CASSPLAEGGETQYF	TGTGCCAGCAGTCCTCTAGCGGAGGGGGGAGAGACCCAGTACTTC
TRBD2	TRBV7-3	many	TRBJ2-5	CASSLNPGTSGSLSTKETQYF	TGTGCCAGCAGCCTTAACCCAGGGACTAGCGGGAGCCTTTCAACAAAAGAGACCCAGTACTTC
TRBD1	TRBV9	many	TRBJ1-6	CASSVGTGGDSPLHF	TGTGCCAGCAGCGTGGGGACAGGGGGTGATTCACCCCTCCACTTT
.	TRBV7-8	many	TRBJ1-3	CASSLALRGGSGNTIYF	TGTGCCAGCAGCTTAGCGTTACGGGGGGGGTCCGGAAACACCATATATTTT
TRBD1	TRBV10-3	.	TRBJ1-2	CAISGGTGSTF	TGTGCCATCAGTGGGGGGACAGGGAGCACCTTC
.	TRBV2	.	TRBJ1-5	CASSAGPGNQPQHF	TGTGCCAGCAGTGCAGGCCCTGGCAATCAGCCCCAGCATTTT
TRBD1	TRBV20-1	many	TRBJ2-7	CSVKDRATYEQYF	TGCAGTGTAAAGGACAGGGCTACCTACGAGCAGTACTTC
TRBD2	TRBV5-1	many	TRBJ2-2	CASSLKLPWTSGRGITGELFF	TGCGCCAGCAGTTTAAAGCTCCCATGGACTAGCGGGAGAGGGATCACCGGGGAGCTGTTTTTT
TRBD1	TRBV29-1	many	TRBJ2-5	CGSSRRGRQETQYF	TGCGGAAGTTCGCGCAGGGGGCGGCAAGAGACCCAGTACTTC
.	TRBV20-1	.	TRBJ2-5	CSVRRGQETQYF	TGCAGTGTCCGCCGGGGTCAAGAGACCCAGTACTTC
.	TRBV6-1	many	TRBJ2-7	CASSEGAEGHYEQYF	TGTGCCAGCAGTGAAGGGGCGGAAGGCCACTACGAGCAGTACTTC
.	TRBV20-1	many	TRBJ2-7	CSARPYGMDPASEQYF	TGCAGTGCACGTCCCTATGGGATGGACCCTGCGTCTGAGCAGTACTTC
.	TRBV28	many	TRBJ1-1	CASSFEETNAFF	TGTGCCAGCAGTTTCGAAGAAACGAATGCTTTCTTT
.	TRBV6-1	.	TRBJ2-6	CASSAGRGSGANVLTF	TGTGCCAGCAGTGCGGGCAGGGGAAGCGGGGCCAACGTCCTGACTTTC
TRBD2	TRBV20-1	.	TRBJ2-7	CSAVLAGGPRYEQYF	TGCAGTGCCGTACTAGCGGGAGGGCCCCGGTACGAGCAGTACTTC
.	TRBV6-6	many	TRBJ2-6	CASSYKRSGANVLTF	TGTGCCAGCAGTTACAAGCGTAGCGGGGCCAACGTCCTGACTTTC
.	TRBV13	many	TRBJ1-4	CASSLGLSTVPTNEKLFF	TGTGCCAGCAGCTTAGGATTATCTACAGTTCCAACTAATGAAAAACTGTTTTTT
.	TRBV11-2	.	TRBJ1-2	CASSFRGNIGYTF	TGTGCCAGCAGCTTTCGAGGGAACATTGGCTACACCTTC
TRBD1	TRBV7-8	.	TRBJ2-2	CARRPDRVFTGELFF	TGTGCTAGGAGACCGGACAGGGTGTTCACCGGGGAGCTGTTTTTT
.	TRBV7-3	.	TRBJ2-5	CASSNPGGRVYF	TGTGCCAGCAGCAACCCCGGCGGGCGAGTGTACTTC
.	TRBV6-5	many	TRBJ1-4	CASSYGEGEKLFF	TGTGCCAGCAGTTATGGTGAAGGAGAAAAACTGTTTTTT
.	TRBV7-2	many	TRBJ2-2	CASSVGAWTGELFF	TGTGCCAGCAGCGTAGGGGCCTGGACCGGGGAGCTGTTTTTT
TRBD2	TRBV7-2	once	TRBJ2-3	CASSLAGWPLDTQYF	TGTGCCAGCAGCCTAGCGGGATGGCCTTTAGATACGCAGTATTTT
TRBD1	TRBV29-1	.	TRBJ2-5	CSVDGQGGETQYF	TGCAGCGTTGACGGACAGGGTGGGGAGACCCAGTACTTC
TRBD1	TRBV2	.	TRBJ1-5	CASSEGQGSNQPQHF	TGTGCCAGCAGTGAAGGACAGGGTAGCAATCAGCCCCAGCATTTT